This T cell receptor beta chain was sequenced during a study of blood T cell repertoires in COVID-19. Turning to the study itself: In each case, the material was cDNA or gDNA derived from T cells, B-cell-depleted T cells, or PBMCs.

Per the original data handling: Amplification of reference gene primers was used by the study to estimate nucleated cell counts. Clones were sequenced by immunoSEQ multiplex PCR, and TCRdb holds only the in-frame ones, with some missing. V and J calls and clone size follow that table, whereas D and trimming were derived from the DNA. The profile shows 110,000 or so clones, around 84% of them singletons. The CDR3 runs to 13 residues. Trimming removed 3 bases from V and 6 bases from J; junction bases left unmatched: 3. CDR1 and CDR2 (germline): SQVTM, ANQGSEA. This clone turned up a few times. The sample comprised peripheral blood. This sequence originates from a man aged 35 to 55 with acute or convalescent COVID-19. The chain couples TRBV29-1 to TRBJ2-7; 12 nucleotides match TRBD1. CDR3 DNA: TGCAGCGTTGAGGGACAGGGGGCAGTCGAGCAGTACTTC. This codes for CSVEGQGAVEQYF.